The 31 T cell receptor beta chains given below trace back to one sample, sequenced in a study of T cell clones after liver transplantation. Sequencing used immunoSEQ multiplex PCR; TCRdb keeps in-frame clones, though not all of them. The profile covers 70,000 to 85,000 clones, with roughly 80% appearing a single time and less than 0.65% taken by the ten largest. The sample consisted of CD4+ T cells from blood, taken before liver transplant. The receptors were gathered from a human donor who received a liver transplant.

J is TRBJ1-1 and V is TRBV7-3; maybe TRBD1 (6 bases). The CDR3 covers 18 residues. The V end lost 5 bases, the J end lost 0 bases, and 22 bases lay between the germline ends. Germline CDR1 reads SGHTA; CDR2 reads FQGTGA. The CDR3 DNA follows: TGTGCCAGCAGCCACAATTCTATTCCGGACAGATTGAACACTGAAGCTTTCTTT. Encoded protein: CASSHNSIPDRLNTEAFF.

This clone was seen a few times. This rearrangement joins TRBV11-2 to TRBJ2-1; D gene unclear. Trimming shortened V by 5 bases and J by 7 bases, and 9 bases separated the two germline ends. The CDR3 is 12 residues long. Germline assignment: CDR1 SGHAT and CDR2 FQNNGV. The CDR3 reads CASSPVGNEQFF. The DNA for the CDR3 is TGTGCCAGCAGCCCGGTAGGGAATGAGCAGTTCTTC.

The V and J genes are TRBV28 and TRBJ1-5; D unresolved. Per the germline V gene, CDR1 is MDHEN and CDR2 is SYDVKM. The CDR3 spans 14 residues. Trimming removed 7 bases from V and 3 bases from J, with 13 bases in between. The CDR3 here is CASITGQTNQPQHF. In nucleotides, the CDR3 is TGTGCCAGCATTACCGGGCAGACCAATCAGCCCCAGCATTTT.

The sample holds a few counts of this clone. The chain combines TRBV29-1 with TRBJ2-3, with a weak D call TRBD2 (7 bases). There are 16 residues in the CDR3. Trimming cost V 5 bases and J 1 base, with 19 bases left between them. From germline, CDR1 is SQVTM and CDR2 ANQGSEA. The CDR3 nucleotides are TGCAGCGTTACGGGCCGGGGGGCTGAGGGCACAGATACGCAGTATTTT. Its protein is CSVTGRGAEGTDTQYF.

The chain has TRBV27 and TRBJ2-5; the D gene is possibly TRBD2 (5 bases). Trimming removed 6 bases from V and 7 bases from J, with 21 bases in between. The CDR3 runs to 15 residues. Looked up from germline, CDR1 is MNHEY and CDR2 is SMNVEV (reference sequence). CDR3 bases: TGTGCCAGCAGAGTTCGGTGGCTCCCTGAGGGGACCCAGTACTTC. It specifies CASRVRWLPEGTQYF.

There are a few counts of this clone. The chain couples TRBV28 to TRBJ1-5; the D gene is possibly TRBD1 (6 bases). CDR1 MDHEN and CDR2 SYDVKM come from the germline V gene. This CDR3 is 13 amino acids long. Trimming removed 6 bases at V and 4 bases at J, with 10 bases between. In nucleotides, the CDR3 is TGTGCCAGCAGAATAGGGGGGAATCAGCCCCAGCATTTT. Its translation: CASRIGGNQPQHF.

J is TRBJ1-2 and V is TRBV7-2; no firm D call. The germline V gene encodes CDR1 SGHTA and CDR2 FQGNSA. V dropped 3 bases and J dropped 2 bases, with 7 bases sitting between them. The CDR3 is made up of 13 amino acids. CDR3 DNA sequence: TGTGCCAGCAGCTTTTACGGGAACTATGGCTACACCTTC. Translation gives CASSFYGNYGYTF.

The DNA of the CDR3 is TGTGCCAGCAGCCAACCGCCTCCGGGGCCCCAGCATTTT. Translating gives CASSQPPPGPQHF. The gene calls are TRBV16 and TRBJ1-5; no definite D call. Between the trimmed V and J ends, which lost 2 bases and 9 bases, there was a span of 11 bases. Germline lookup yields CDR1 KGHSY and CDR2 FQNENV. This CDR3 is 13 amino acids long.

J is TRBJ2-3 and V is TRBV10-2, with 7 bases matching TRBD1. After removal of 3 bases from V and 6 bases from J, the junction contained 9 bases not matched to a gene. CDR3 size: 15 residues. Germline CDR1 and CDR2: WSHSY and SAAADI. The CDR3: CASSDRGSLWDTQYF. The CDR3 nucleotides read TGCGCCAGCAGTGACAGGGGGTCCCTTTGGGATACGCAGTATTTT.

The chain is built from TRBV18 and TRBJ1-1; 8 positions agree with TRBD1. V trimming: 4 bases; J trimming: 4 bases; junction bases outside the gene matches: 2. Germline lookup yields CDR1 KGHSH and CDR2 LQKENI. The CDR3 runs 13 residues. This CDR3 reads CASSLQGGTEAFF. For the CDR3, the DNA is TGTGCCAGCTCACTACAGGGGGGCACTGAAGCTTTCTTT.

The chain joins TRBV5-4 to TRBJ1-4; no definite D call. This CDR3 contains 15 residues. The V end was cut by 3 bases, the J end by 3 bases, with 12 bases between. The germline gives CDR1 SGHNT, CDR2 YYREEE (reference sequence). The CDR3 nucleotides read TGTGCCAGCAGCTCTAGTTTCAACTCTAATGAAAAACTGTTTTTT. This encodes CASSSSFNSNEKLFF.

The chain joins TRBV11-2 to TRBJ2-7; D may match TRBD1 or TRBD2 (5 bases each). Looked up from germline, CDR1 is SGHAT and CDR2 is FQNNGV. The V end was cut by 1 base, the J end by 5 bases, with 21 bases between. The CDR3 has 17 amino acids. In DNA form, the CDR3 reads TGTGCCAGCAGCTTAGCGGAGTGGGACCCCAGGGCCCACGAGCAGTACTTC. Translated: CASSLAEWDPRAHEQYF.

On this clone itself: Other nucleotide sequences from this sample produce the same CDR3. V is TRBV9 and J is TRBJ2-5; D ambiguous. CDR1 is SGDLS and CDR2 is YYNGEE in the germline V gene. The CDR3 is made up of 12 amino acids. V lost 0 bases, J lost 5 bases, and 5 bases lay in between. The CDR3, as DNA: TGTGCCAGCAGCGTAGGTGGGGAGACCCAGTACTTC. This gives the protein CASSVGGETQYF.

The chain couples TRBV7-8 to TRBJ2-3; D may be TRBD1 or TRBD2 (5 bases each). Germline CDR1 and CDR2: SGHVS and FQNEAQ. The CDR3 is made up of 16 amino acids. The germline V and J ends were trimmed by 2 bases and 2 bases, with 14 bases remaining between them. CDR3 loop: CASSLLRDASTDTQYF. CDR3 DNA sequence: TGTGCCAGCAGCTTACTCCGGGACGCTTCCACAGATACGCAGTATTTT.

The CDR3: CASSPLEGARTGELFF. The CDR3 DNA reads TGTGCCAGCAGCCCCCTTGAAGGGGCGCGGACCGGGGAGCTGTTTTTT. J is TRBJ2-2 and V is TRBV5-4; D perhaps matches TRBD1 (5 bases). The germline V gene has CDR1 SGHNT and CDR2 YYREEE (reference sequence). The CDR3 is 16 amino acids. The V end was cut by 4 bases, the J end by 5 bases, with 18 bases between. The entire variable domain, with the rest obtained from reference TRBV5-4 and TRBJ2-2, is as follows: ETGVTQSPTHLIKTRGQQVTLRCSSQSGHNTVSWYQQALGQGPQFIFQYYREEENGRGNFPPRFSGLQFPNYSSELNVNALELDDSALYLCASSPLEGARTGELFFGEGSRLTVL.

V gene TRBV7-6 combines with J gene TRBJ2-5; perhaps TRBD2 as D (5 bases). The length of the CDR3 is 15 residues. V was shortened by 5 bases and J by 2 bases, with 15 bases between the two germline ends. Germline CDR1 SGHVS, CDR2 FNYEAQ. The CDR3 spells CASSRTRGSQETQYF. The CDR3 DNA reads as TGTGCCAGCAGCCGAACTCGGGGATCACAAGAGACCCAGTACTTC.

The DNA of the CDR3 is TGTGCCAGCAGTTTAGGGCAGAACCAAGAGACCCAGTACTTC. Its protein is CASSLGQNQETQYF. The chain recombines TRBV28 with TRBJ2-5, with D hard to call. This CDR3 comprises 14 residues. Germline CDR1 reads MDHEN; CDR2 reads SYDVKM. Trimming shortened V by 2 bases and J by 0 bases, and 7 bases separated the two germline ends.

The CDR3 region is CASSLVTLAGGNEQFF. CDR3 nucleotides: TGTGCCAGCAGCTTGGTAACGCTAGCGGGAGGGAATGAGCAGTTCTTC. The gene calls are TRBV5-6 and TRBJ2-1; 12 bases agree with TRBD2. Germline-derived CDR1 and CDR2 are SGHDT and YYEEEE. Trimming cost V 0 bases and J 7 bases; bases outside gene matches: 5. The CDR3 length is 16 residues.

V is TRBV11-2 and J is TRBJ2-7, with D hard to call. The CDR3 extends over 16 amino acids. The germline V gene has CDR1 SGHAT and CDR2 FQNNGV. The V end was cut by 1 base, the J end by 3 bases, with 16 bases between. In DNA, the CDR3 is TGTGCCAGCAGCTTAGTGATCCGGTATTACCGCTACGAGCAGTACTTC. Translation: CASSLVIRYYRYEQYF.

The rearrangement links TRBV18 to TRBJ2-2; unclear D gene. The germline V gene has CDR1 KGHSH and CDR2 LQKENI. V was pared by 4 bases and J by 3 bases, with 9 bases between. The length of the CDR3 is 14 residues. CDR3 coding DNA: TGTGCCAGCTCACTACCCCAGGACACCGGGGAGCTGTTTTTT. Translated: CASSLPQDTGELFF.

This chain connects TRBV7-2 to TRBJ2-3; 9 positions agree with TRBD2. The V and J ends lost 7 bases and 0 bases, in that order; junction bases with no gene match: 14. This CDR3 has 18 residues. Germline values: CDR1 SGHTA, CDR2 FQGNSA. The CDR3, as DNA: TGTGCCAGCACCTACCGACGCGGGAGGGCCCCTAGCACAGATACGCAGTATTTT. It yields the protein CASTYRRGRAPSTDTQYF.

The chain uses TRBV10-2 and TRBJ2-2; TRBD1 might be the D (5 bases). This CDR3 contains 12 residues. Germline V gene data show CDR1 as WSHSY and CDR2 as SAAADI. Trimming took 8 bases from V and 6 from J, leaving 10 bases between them. The CDR3 spells CASRQSAGELFF. Written as DNA, the CDR3 is TGCGCCAGCCGACAGAGCGCCGGGGAGCTGTTTTTT.

The chain combines TRBV7-9 with TRBJ1-1; TRBD1 matches at 7 bases. The CDR3 length is 15 residues. J gave up 4 bases and V 4 bases, and 9 bases lay outside the gene matches. Germline-derived CDR1 and CDR2 are SEHNR and FQNEAQ (reference sequence). CDR3 in amino acids: CASSSLTGYLTEAFF. CDR3 nucleotides: TGTGCCAGCAGCTCACTGACAGGGTATCTCACTGAAGCTTTCTTT. Complete variable domain (other parts from reference TRBV7-9 and TRBJ1-1): DTGVSQNPRHKITKRGQNVTFRCDPISEHNRLYWYRQTLGQGPEFLTYFQNEAQLEKSRLLSDRFSAERPKGSFSTLEIQRTEQGDSAMYLCASSSLTGYLTEAFFGQGTRLTVV.

The rearrangement joins TRBV2 to TRBJ1-5; D gene ambiguous. In germline, CDR1 is SNHLY, CDR2 FYNNEI. The V and J ends lost 6 bases and 4 bases respectively, with 13 bases between them. CDR3 length: 14 residues. Here the CDR3 reads CASRRVAGNQPQHF. The CDR3 nucleotides read TGTGCCAGCAGGAGGGTCGCAGGAAATCAGCCCCAGCATTTT.

This chain links TRBV6-6 with TRBJ2-4; 7 bases align to TRBD2. The CDR3 is made up of 16 amino acids. After removal of 6 bases from V and 0 bases from J, the junction contained 8 bases not matched to a gene. The germline V gene has CDR1 MNHNY and CDR2 SVGAGI (reference sequence). The CDR3 DNA follows: TGTGCCAGCAGAGATGTAGCGGGCGTAGCCAAAAACATTCAGTACTTC. Encoded protein: CASRDVAGVAKNIQYF.

The chain has TRBV7-8 and TRBJ2-1; 7 positions match TRBD2. V shed 0 bases and J 4 bases; nucleotides not matched to a gene: 3. Germline CDR1 reads SGHVS; CDR2 reads FQNEAQ. CDR3 length: 15 amino acids. As DNA, the CDR3 is TGTGCCAGCAGCTTAGCGGGAGGGTGGTACAATGAGCAGTTCTTC. This codes for CASSLAGGWYNEQFF.

This chain links TRBV6-6 with TRBJ2-2; D gene unclear. Per germline, CDR1 MNHNY and CDR2 SVGAGI (reference sequence). V dropped 4 bases and J dropped 0 bases, with 9 bases sitting between them. The CDR3 has 15 amino acids. In DNA form, the CDR3 reads TGTGCCAGCAGTTTGCAGGCCGCGAACACCGGGGAGCTGTTTTTT. It encodes CASSLQAANTGELFF.

This clone was seen only a few times. The rearrangement uses TRBV5-1 and TRBJ2-7; D is undetermined. The CDR3 length is 16 residues. Germline loops: CDR1 SGHRS, CDR2 YFSETQ. V was clipped by 0 bases and J by 0 bases, with 13 bases between them. Written as DNA, the CDR3 is TGCGCCAGCAGCTTGGGGCCACAGAAAAGCTCCTACGAGCAGTACTTC. Encoded protein: CASSLGPQKSSYEQYF.

V gene TRBV9 combines with J gene TRBJ1-2; perhaps TRBD1 as D (6 bases). Germline V gene lookup returns CDR1 SGDLS and CDR2 YYNGEE. This CDR3 contains 15 residues. Trimming shortened V by 3 bases and J by 3 bases, and 15 bases separated the two germline ends. The CDR3 nucleotides are TGTGCCAGCAGCGCTTCGGCAACAGGGTACTATGGCTACACCTTC. This encodes CASSASATGYYGYTF.

V and J are TRBV5-4 and TRBJ2-7; the match to TRBD2 covers 8 bases. The CDR3 extends over 14 amino acids. Unmatched junction bases numbered 5, after V lost 0 bases and J lost 6 bases. Looked up from germline, CDR1 is SGHNT and CDR2 is YYREEE (reference sequence). The CDR3 loop reads CASSLGGTSIEQYF. The CDR3 nucleotides are TGTGCCAGCAGCTTGGGCGGGACTAGTATCGAGCAGTACTTC.

The chain is built from TRBV7-8 and TRBJ2-7; the match to TRBD1 covers 9 bases. The CDR3 extends over 14 amino acids. Germline values: CDR1 SGHVS, CDR2 FQNEAQ. The trim removed 4 bases at V and 5 bases at J, leaving 6 bases unmatched. CDR3 in amino acids: CASSYTGGEDEQYF. Here the CDR3 DNA reads TGTGCCAGCAGCTACACAGGGGGCGAGGACGAGCAGTACTTC.